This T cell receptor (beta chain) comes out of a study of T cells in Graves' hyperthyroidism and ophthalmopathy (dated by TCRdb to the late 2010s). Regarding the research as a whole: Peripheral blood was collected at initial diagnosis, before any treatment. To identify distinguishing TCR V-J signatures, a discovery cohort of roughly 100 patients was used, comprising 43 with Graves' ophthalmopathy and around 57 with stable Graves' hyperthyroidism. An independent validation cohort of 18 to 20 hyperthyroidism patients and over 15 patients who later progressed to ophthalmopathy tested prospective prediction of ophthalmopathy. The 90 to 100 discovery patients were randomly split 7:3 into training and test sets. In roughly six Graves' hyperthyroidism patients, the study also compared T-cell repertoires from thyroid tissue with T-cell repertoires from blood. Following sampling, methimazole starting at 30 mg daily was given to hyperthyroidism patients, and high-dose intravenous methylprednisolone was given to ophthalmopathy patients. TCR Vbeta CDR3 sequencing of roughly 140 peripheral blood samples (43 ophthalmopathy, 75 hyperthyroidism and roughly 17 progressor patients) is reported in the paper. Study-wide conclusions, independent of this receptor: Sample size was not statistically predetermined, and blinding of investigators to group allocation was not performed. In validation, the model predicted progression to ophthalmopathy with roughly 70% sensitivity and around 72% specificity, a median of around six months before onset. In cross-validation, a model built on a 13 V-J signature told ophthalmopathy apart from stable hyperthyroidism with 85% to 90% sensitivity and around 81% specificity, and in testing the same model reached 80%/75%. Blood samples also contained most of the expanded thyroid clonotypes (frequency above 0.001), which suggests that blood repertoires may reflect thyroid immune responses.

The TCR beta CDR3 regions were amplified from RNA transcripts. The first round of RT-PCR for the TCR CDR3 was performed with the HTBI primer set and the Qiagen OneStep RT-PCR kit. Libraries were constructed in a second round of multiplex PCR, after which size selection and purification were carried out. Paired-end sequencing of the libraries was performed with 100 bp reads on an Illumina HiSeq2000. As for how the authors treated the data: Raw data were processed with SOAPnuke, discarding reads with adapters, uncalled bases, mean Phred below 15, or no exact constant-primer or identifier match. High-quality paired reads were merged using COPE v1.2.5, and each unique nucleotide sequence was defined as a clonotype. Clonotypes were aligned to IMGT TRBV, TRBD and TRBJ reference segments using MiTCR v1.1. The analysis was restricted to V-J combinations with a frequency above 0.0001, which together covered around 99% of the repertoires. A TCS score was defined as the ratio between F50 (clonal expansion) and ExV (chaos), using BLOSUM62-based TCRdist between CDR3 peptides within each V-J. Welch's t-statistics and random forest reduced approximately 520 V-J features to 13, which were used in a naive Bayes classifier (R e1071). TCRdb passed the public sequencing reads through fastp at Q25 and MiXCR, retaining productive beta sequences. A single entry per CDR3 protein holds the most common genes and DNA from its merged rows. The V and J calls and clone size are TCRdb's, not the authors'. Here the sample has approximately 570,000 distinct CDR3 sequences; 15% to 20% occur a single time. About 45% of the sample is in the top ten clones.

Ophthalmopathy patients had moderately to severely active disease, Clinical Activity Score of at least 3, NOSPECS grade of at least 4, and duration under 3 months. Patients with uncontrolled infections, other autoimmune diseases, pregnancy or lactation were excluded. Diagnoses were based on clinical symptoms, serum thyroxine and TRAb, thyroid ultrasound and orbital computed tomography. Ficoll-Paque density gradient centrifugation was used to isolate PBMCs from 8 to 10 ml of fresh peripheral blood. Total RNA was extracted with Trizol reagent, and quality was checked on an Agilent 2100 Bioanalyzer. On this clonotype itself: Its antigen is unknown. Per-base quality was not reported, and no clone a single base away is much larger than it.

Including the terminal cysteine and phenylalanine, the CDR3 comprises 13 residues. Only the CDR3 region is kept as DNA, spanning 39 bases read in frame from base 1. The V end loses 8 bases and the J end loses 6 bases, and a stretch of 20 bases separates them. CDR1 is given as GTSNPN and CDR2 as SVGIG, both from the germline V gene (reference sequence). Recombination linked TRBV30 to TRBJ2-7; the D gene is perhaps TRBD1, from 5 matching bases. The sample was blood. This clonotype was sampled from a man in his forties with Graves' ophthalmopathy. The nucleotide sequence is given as TGTGCCGGCGGAAGGGGCCCCTCGGCCGAGCAGTACTTC. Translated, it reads CAGGRGPSAEQYF.